A single sample is the source of the 7 T cell receptor beta chains below, sequenced in a study of CD8 T cells in ankylosing spondylitis. TCRdb redid the calling of the 5' RACE reads with MiXCR, one entry per CDR3 protein. The repertoire consists of a few hundred thousand distinct CDR3 sequences, with 20% occurring once and the leading ten covering approximately 14%. The sample consisted of blood, either unsorted or a sorted T cell fraction (not recorded which). The receptors derive from a male donor with ankylosing spondylitis or in good health (not recorded which).

The sample holds a few counts of this clonotype. The DNA for the CDR3 is TGTGCCAGCAGCTCCTGGGACAATCAGCCCCAGCATTTT. This translates into CASSSWDNQPQHF. The chain links TRBV12-3 or TRBV12-4 to TRBJ1-5; D is unclear. V dropped 6 bases and J dropped 3 bases, with 9 bases sitting between them. The CDR3 sequence is 13 residues long.

This clonotype was recorded at least ten times. This chain joins TRBV6-5 and TRBJ2-7; a possible D gene is TRBD1 (6 bases). This CDR3 comprises 11 residues. Germline CDR1 and CDR2: MNHEY and SVGAGI. Trimming stripped 6 bases from V and 3 bases from J, with 6 bases between. CDR3 in amino acids: CASRDSYEQYF. The DNA of the CDR3 is TGTGCCAGCAGGGACAGCTACGAGCAGTACTTC.

This clonotype has more than one count but fewer than ten. The rearrangement uses TRBV6-1 and TRBJ1-3; 7 nucleotides match TRBD1. The trim removed 1 base at V and 0 bases at J, leaving 6 bases unmatched. Per germline, CDR1 MNHNS and CDR2 SASEGT. The CDR3 totals 17 residues. The CDR3 loop reads CASSEVDRAYSGNTIYF. The CDR3 region has the DNA TGTGCCAGCAGTGAAGTCGACAGGGCTTACTCTGGAAACACCATATATTTT.

V is TRBV27 and J is TRBJ1-6, with D maybe TRBD1 (5 bases). The CDR3 totals 17 residues. Germline loops: CDR1 MNHEY, CDR2 SMNVEV (reference sequence). The V gene lost 0 bases and the J gene lost 11 bases, with 20 bases spanning the gap. CDR3 bases: TGTGCCAGCAGTTTATCCGCCACTGGCTTACTGGGGGCACCCCTCCACTTT. This gives the protein CASSLSATGLLGAPLHF.

This clonotype showed up just a few times. The chain employs TRBV5-5 and TRBJ2-7; TRBD1 agrees at 9 bases. This CDR3 is built from 15 residues. Germline V lookup: CDR1 SGHKS, CDR2 YYEKEE (reference sequence). V shed 0 bases, J shed 12 bases, and the junction held 13 bases outside the gene matches. CDR3: CASSLDDLPGQGLYF. CDR3 DNA: TGTGCCAGCAGCTTGGATGATCTCCCGGGACAGGGACTGTACTTC. Full variable domain (rest looked up from reference TRBV5-5 and TRBJ2-7): DAGVTQSPTHLIKTRGQQVTLRCSPISGHKSVSWYQQVLGQGPQFIFQYYEKEERGRGNFPDRFSARQFPNYSSELNVNALLLGDSALYLCASSLDDLPGQGLYFGPGTRLTVT.

A few counts support this clonotype. The V call is TRBV5-5, the J call TRBJ2-3, with TRBD1 identical over 10 bases. The length of the CDR3 is 15 residues. J lost 5 bases, V lost 3 bases, and 6 bases had no gene match. Germline CDR1 SGHKS, CDR2 YYEKEE (reference sequence). CDR3 bases: TGTGCCAGCAGCTCGGGACAGGGGATCAGAGATACGCAGTATTTT. Translated: CASSSGQGIRDTQYF.

There are a few counts of this clonotype. This chain links TRBV7-9 with TRBJ2-1, with 8 bases lining up with TRBD1. J gave up 4 bases and V 1 base, and 6 bases lay outside the gene matches. The germline V gene has CDR1 SEHNR and CDR2 FQNEAQ (reference sequence). The CDR3 is made up of 16 amino acids. The CDR3 loop is CASSLGGRGPYNEQFF. CDR3 in DNA: TGTGCCAGCAGCTTAGGGGGCAGGGGGCCTTACAATGAGCAGTTCTTC. The whole variable domain, remainder taken from reference TRBV7-9 and TRBJ2-1, is DTGVSQNPRHKITKRGQNVTFRCDPISEHNRLYWYRQTLGQGPEFLTYFQNEAQLEKSRLLSDRFSAERPKGSFSTLEIQRTEQGDSAMYLCASSLGGRGPYNEQFFGPGTRLTVL.